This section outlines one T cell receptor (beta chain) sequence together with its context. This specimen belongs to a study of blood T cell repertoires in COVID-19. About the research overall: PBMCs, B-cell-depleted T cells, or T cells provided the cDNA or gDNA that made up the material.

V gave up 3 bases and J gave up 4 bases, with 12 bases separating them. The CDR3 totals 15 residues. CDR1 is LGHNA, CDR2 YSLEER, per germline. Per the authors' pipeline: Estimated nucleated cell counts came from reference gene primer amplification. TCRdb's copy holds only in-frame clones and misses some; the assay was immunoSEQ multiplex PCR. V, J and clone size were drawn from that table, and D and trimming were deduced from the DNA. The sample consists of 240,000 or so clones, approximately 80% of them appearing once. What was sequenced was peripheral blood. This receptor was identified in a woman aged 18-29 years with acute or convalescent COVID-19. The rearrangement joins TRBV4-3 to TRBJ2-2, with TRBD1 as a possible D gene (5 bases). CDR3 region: CASSQQGWGTGELFF. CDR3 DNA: TGCGCCAGCAGCCAGCAGGGTTGGGGCACCGGGGAGCTGTTTTTT.